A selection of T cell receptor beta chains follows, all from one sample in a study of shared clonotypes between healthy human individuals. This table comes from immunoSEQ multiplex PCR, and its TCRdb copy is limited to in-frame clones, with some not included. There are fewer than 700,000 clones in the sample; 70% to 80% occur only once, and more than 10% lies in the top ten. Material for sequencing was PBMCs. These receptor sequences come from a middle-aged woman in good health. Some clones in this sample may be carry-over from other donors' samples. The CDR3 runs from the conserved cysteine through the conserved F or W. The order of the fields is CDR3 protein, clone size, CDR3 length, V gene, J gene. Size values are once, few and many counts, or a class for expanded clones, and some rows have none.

CASSLQASGRARDTQYF	-	17	TRBV27	TRBJ2-3
CASSAQGLAKNIQYF	many	15	TRBV6-6	TRBJ2-4
CASSDWGNGQETQYF	-	15	TRBV19	TRBJ2-5
CASSPLNSVTRIQYF	-	15	TRBV5-4	TRBJ2-4
CAWSRSGTGNTEAFF	-	15	TRBV30	TRBJ1-1
CASSRDGSYYGYTF	once	14	TRBV10-2	TRBJ1-2
CAWIRGTGGRRDTEAFF	-	17	TRBV30	TRBJ1-1
CASSVMSDRNQPQHF	-	15	TRBV6-1	TRBJ1-5
CASSVAQGTGELFF	-	14	TRBV19	TRBJ2-2
CASSIRGTSDYNEQFF	-	16	TRBV7-3	TRBJ2-1
CASSRSAGGETQYF	-	14	TRBV4-2	TRBJ2-5
CASSDWGNQPQHF	few	13	TRBV10-1	TRBJ1-5
CASSVAAGSNYGYTF	-	15	TRBV9	TRBJ1-2